These 21 T cell receptor beta chains came from one sample sequenced in a study of T cells in Graves' hyperthyroidism and ophthalmopathy. Amplification targeted TCR beta CDR3 regions from RNA transcripts. A set of HTBI primers served as the primers for a first-round RT-PCR of the TCR CDR3. One entry per CDR3 protein, called by TCRdb with MiXCR from the multiplex PCR reads. The table records around 520,000 distinct CDR3 sequences, less than 25% of them present only once. The sequencing sample was made of blood. The receptors here all came from a woman in her twenties or thirties with Graves' ophthalmopathy.

This clonotype was counted only a few times. The chain couples TRBV29-1 to TRBJ2-5; TRBD1 matches at 12 bases. CDR1 is SQVTM, CDR2 ANQGSEA, per germline. V lost 4 bases, J lost 4 bases, and 10 bases stayed unmatched. The CDR3 is 16 residues long. CDR3 nucleotide sequence: TGCAGCGTTGCAAGACCGGGACAGGGGGCGCGAGAGACCCAGTACTTC. Translating gives CSVARPGQGARETQYF.

This clonotype has more than one count but fewer than ten. The CDR3 loop is CASSSQQGQQYF. CDR3 DNA: TGTGCCAGCAGTTCTCAACAGGGGCAGCAGTACTTC. The chain combines TRBV6-5 with TRBJ2-7; 7 positions agree with TRBD1. There are 12 residues in the CDR3. The germline CDR1 and CDR2 sequences are MNHEY and SVGAGI. With V trimmed by 4 bases and J by 8 bases, 5 bases remained unmatched.

This rearrangement joins TRBV11-2 to TRBJ2-7, with D possibly matching TRBD1 (5 bases). This CDR3 has 14 amino acids. V gave up 3 bases and J gave up 2 bases, with 11 bases separating them. Germline-derived CDR1 and CDR2 are SGHAT and FQNNGV. CDR3 DNA: TGTGCCAGCAGCTTGGGGCCGAATACCTACGAGCAGTACTTC. Translated, it gives CASSLGPNTYEQYF.

This clonotype has a count of ten or more. The chain has TRBV18 and TRBJ2-5; weak D call: TRBD1 (5 bases). The CDR3 runs 14 residues. Germline lookup yields CDR1 KGHSH and CDR2 LQKENI. V was cut by 5 bases and J by 5 bases, with 15 bases left in between. The CDR3 reads CASSRSGAKETQYF. CDR3 nucleotide sequence: TGTGCCAGCTCAAGGTCTGGGGCGAAGGAGACCCAGTACTTC.

This chain joins TRBV6-1 and TRBJ1-1, with a possible D match to TRBD1 (6 bases). Per the germline V gene, CDR1 is MNHNS and CDR2 is SASEGT. The V gene lost 6 bases and the J gene lost 0 bases, with 14 bases spanning the gap. This CDR3 is built from 15 residues. DNA for the CDR3: TGTGCCAGCAGAGGAAGCAGGGGCTTGAACACTGAAGCTTTCTTT. Its translation: CASRGSRGLNTEAFF.

This clonotype was counted a single time. Being one base from a much bigger clone, this may be a read error. The chain uses TRBV7-2 and TRBJ1-2; D remains ambiguous. Germline CDR1 reads SGHTA; CDR2 reads FQGNSA. The CDR3 contains 10 residues. CDR3 nucleotide sequence: TGTGCCTGCAGCTTCCGGGAGGCCACCTTC. Its protein product is CACSFREATF.

The DNA of the CDR3 is TGTGCCAGTAGTATAGGAGTAAGCTCTGGGGCCAACGTCCTGACTTTC. This sequence encodes CASSIGVSSGANVLTF. The V call is TRBV19, the J call TRBJ2-6; the D is unclear. This CDR3 comprises 16 residues. Germline V gene data show CDR1 as LNHDA and CDR2 as SQIVND (reference sequence). The V end was cut by 1 base, the J end by 0 bases, with 7 bases between.

V usage is TRBV12-3 or TRBV12-4 and J usage is TRBJ1-3, with 7 bases matching TRBD1. The CDR3 is 15 residues long. V shed 6 bases and J 2 bases; nucleotides not matched to a gene: 7. The CDR3 loop reads CASRFRGQAGNTIYF. DNA of the CDR3: TGTGCCAGCAGGTTTAGGGGGCAAGCTGGAAACACCATATATTTT.

The sample holds many counts of this clonotype. This rearrangement joins TRBV9 to TRBJ2-7; 10 positions agree with TRBD2. The CDR3 has 16 amino acids. Trimming at V came to 0 bases and at J to 2 bases, leaving 5 bases not matched to a gene. Germline V gene data show CDR1 as SGDLS and CDR2 as YYNGEE. The CDR3 DNA sequence: TGTGCCAGCAGCGTAGGGCTAGCGGGGGCCCCCTACGAGCAGTACTTC. It is translated as CASSVGLAGAPYEQYF.

This clonotype was counted ten times or more. V usage is TRBV5-1 and J usage is TRBJ1-1, with D hard to call. Trimming stripped 2 bases from V and 6 bases from J, with 11 bases between. CDR3 length: 13 amino acids. In germline, CDR1 is SGHRS, CDR2 YFSETQ. The CDR3 spells CASSFTSPPEAFF. The CDR3 bases are TGCGCCAGCAGCTTTACTTCCCCGCCTGAAGCTTTCTTT.

Ten or more counts support this clonotype. CDR3 amino acids: CSAPAEAQETQYF. The CDR3 DNA reads TGCAGTGCACCAGCGGAGGCTCAAGAGACCCAGTACTTC. This chain connects TRBV20-1 to TRBJ2-5, with D maybe TRBD2 (5 bases). The V gene lost 6 bases and the J gene lost 2 bases, with 13 bases spanning the gap. CDR3 length equals 13 residues. Germline CDR1 is DFQATT and CDR2 is SNEGSKA (reference sequence).

This clonotype has only a few counts. The CDR3 sequence is CASSAPSSGLTYEQYF. DNA of the CDR3: TGTGCCAGCAGTGCGCCGTCTAGCGGGCTCACCTACGAGCAGTACTTC. The V call is TRBV28, the J call TRBJ2-7; 8 nucleotides agree with TRBD2. This CDR3 contains 16 residues. Trimming at V came to 5 bases and at J to 2 bases, leaving 11 bases not matched to a gene. CDR1 is MDHEN, CDR2 SYDVKM, per germline.

This clonotype was detected once. The gene calls are TRBV6-1 and TRBJ1-6; D is uncertain. The CDR3 has 14 amino acids. Germline loops: CDR1 MNHNS, CDR2 SASEGT. Deletions cut 0 bases from V and 8 bases from J, with 8 bases between. CDR3 sequence reads: CASSEAVGYSPLHF. The CDR3 DNA is TGTGCCAGCAGTGAAGCCGTAGGGTATTCACCCCTCCACTTT.

Ten or more counts support this clonotype. CDR3 nucleotides: TGTGCCAGCAGTTCCCGGGACAGGAACACCGGGGAGCTGTTTTTT. Translated: CASSSRDRNTGELFF. The V and J genes are TRBV27 and TRBJ2-2, with 7 bases aligning to TRBD1. The V and J ends lost 4 bases and 1 base, in that order; junction bases with no gene match: 3. Looked up from germline, CDR1 is MNHEY and CDR2 is SMNVEV (reference sequence). The CDR3 loop spans 15 amino acids.

Many counts were recorded for this clonotype. The rearrangement uses TRBV4-2 and TRBJ1-2; weak D call: TRBD1 (5 bases). Germline CDR1 reads LGHNA; CDR2 reads YNFKEQ. The V gene lost 1 base and the J gene lost 8 bases, with 20 bases spanning the gap. CDR3 size: 16 residues. CDR3 in DNA: TGTGCCAGCAGCCAAGTAGCGGCAGGGATCCCCATCGGCTACACCTTC. Its protein is CASSQVAAGIPIGYTF.

This clonotype was seen once. A much larger clone differs by one base, so this may be a read error. The CDR3 spells CAGSLSRVRPEQYF. DNA for the CDR3: TGTGCCGGCAGTTTATCGCGGGTCAGGCCCGAGCAGTACTTC. V is TRBV27 and J is TRBJ2-7, with D tentatively TRBD2 (5 bases). Germline V gene sequence: CDR1 MNHEY, CDR2 SMNVEV (reference sequence). This CDR3 is built from 14 residues.

Ten or more counts support this clonotype. The chain has TRBV19 and TRBJ1-1, with 8 nucleotides matching TRBD1. V was clipped by 4 bases and J by 5 bases; unmatched bases: 12. CDR3 length equals 16 residues. Per germline, CDR1 LNHDA and CDR2 SQIVND (reference sequence). CDR3 in DNA: TGTGCCAGTAGTACTATCAAGGGACAGGTAGTGACTGAAGCTTTCTTT. This sequence encodes CASSTIKGQVVTEAFF.

This chain connects TRBV30 to TRBJ1-2, with a weak D call TRBD1 (6 bases). Looked up from germline, CDR1 is GTSNPN and CDR2 is SVGIG (reference sequence). The CDR3 totals 15 residues. The V end was cut by 1 base, the J end by 6 bases, with 18 bases between. CDR3 bases: TGTGCCTGGAGTGCACGCCGGGGGGGCGCCAATGGCTACACCTTC. This translates into CAWSARRGGANGYTF.

This clonotype was detected many times. V gene TRBV20-1 combines with J gene TRBJ2-5; D is unresolved. The CDR3 has 16 residues. Germline V gene sequence: CDR1 DFQATT, CDR2 SNEGSKA (reference sequence). V lost 6 bases, J lost 5 bases, and 25 bases lay in between. The CDR3 DNA is TGCAGTGCCACGTCCTGGGCCCCTTTTAATGAGGAGACCCAGTACTTC. It codes for CSATSWAPFNEETQYF.

This clonotype was seen at least ten times. The chain combines TRBV25-1 with TRBJ1-1; 9 nucleotides match TRBD1. The CDR3 loop spans 13 amino acids. Per germline, CDR1 MGHDK and CDR2 SYGVNS. V shed 7 bases, J shed 7 bases, and the junction held 7 bases outside the gene matches. The CDR3 sequence: CASTSQGAVEAFF. The DNA of the CDR3 is TGTGCCAGCACCTCACAGGGGGCTGTTGAAGCTTTCTTT.

The chain carries TRBV28 and TRBJ2-2; D is ambiguous. Per the germline V gene, CDR1 is MDHEN and CDR2 is SYDVKM. This CDR3 has 14 residues. V was cut by 8 bases and J by 2 bases, with 12 bases left in between. The CDR3, as DNA: TGTGCCAGCGTTTCAGGAGATAACACCGGGGAGCTGTTTTTT. The encoded protein is CASVSGDNTGELFF.